A single sample gave rise to the 13 T cell receptor beta chains below, sequenced in a study of cytomegalovirus exposure and HLA in healthy donors. The PCR employed 60 Vbeta primers together with 13 Jbeta primers. Libraries were prepared by immunoSEQ multiplex PCR; TCRdb keeps only in-frame clonotypes and omits some of them. The sample contains some 150,000 clones, 70% to 85% of which appear only once. The sequenced material came from PBMCs. These receptors were obtained from a man aged 25-45 years in good health and CMV-seropositive.

This clone was counted only a few times. CDR3 sequence reads: CASSDQGGSGANVLTF. As DNA, the CDR3 is TGTGCCAGCAGTGACCAAGGAGGCTCTGGGGCCAACGTCCTGACTTTC. The rearrangement joins TRBV6-4 to TRBJ2-6; maybe TRBD2 (5 bases). The V end was cut by 2 bases, the J end by 0 bases, with 8 bases between. This CDR3 has 16 residues. Germline assignment: CDR1 MRHNA and CDR2 SNTAGT.

The gene calls are TRBV10-1 and TRBJ2-7, with 11 nucleotides matching TRBD1. Germline assignment: CDR1 WNHNN and CDR2 SYGVQD (reference sequence). The ends lost 5 bases at V and 6 bases at J; junction bases unmatched: 12. The length of the CDR3 is 16 residues. The CDR3 region is CASSSRTGGEGAEQYF. As DNA, the CDR3 is TGCGCCAGCAGTTCCAGGACAGGGGGCGAAGGGGCCGAGCAGTACTTC.

The chain uses TRBV19 and TRBJ1-1; a weak D match, TRBD1 (5 bases). The V end lost 0 bases, the J end lost 5 bases, and 7 bases lay between the germline ends. This CDR3 region has 13 residues. The germline V gene encodes CDR1 LNHDA and CDR2 SQIVND (reference sequence). CDR3 DNA: TGTGCCAGTAGTATAGAACGGGGGACTGAAGCTTTCTTT. This gives the protein CASSIERGTEAFF.

V usage is TRBV10-1 and J usage is TRBJ2-2; 8 nucleotides align to TRBD1. CDR3 size: 16 residues. V was clipped by 2 bases and J by 0 bases; unmatched bases: 2. CDR1 and CDR2 (germline): WNHNN, SYGVQD (reference sequence). For the CDR3, the DNA is TGCGCCAGCAGTGAGCTACAGGGGGCGAACACCGGGGAGCTGTTTTTT. This encodes CASSELQGANTGELFF.

The chain is built from TRBV28 and TRBJ2-7, with D unclear. The CDR3 runs to 12 residues. The V end was cut by 6 bases, the J end by 4 bases, with 10 bases between. Germline V gene lookup returns CDR1 MDHEN and CDR2 SYDVKM. In DNA form, the CDR3 reads TGTGCCAGCAGCTCCGCCAGGTACGAGCAGTACTTC. This encodes CASSSARYEQYF. Using reference TRBV28 and TRBJ2-7 for the parts outside the CDR3, the full variable domain is DVKVTQSSRYLVKRTGEKVFLECVQDMDHENMFWYRQDPGLGLRLIYFSYDVKMKEKGDIPEGYSVSREKKERFSLILESASTNQTSMYLCASSSARYEQYFGPGTRLTVT.

Notes on this clone: The germline gene is not matched at one end of the junction; a read error may be the cause. The chain recombines TRBV20-1 with TRBJ2-7; 9 nucleotides line up with TRBD1. Germline CDR1 DFQATT, CDR2 SNEGSKA (reference sequence). There are 10 residues in the CDR3. The CDR3 protein is CSAREGQGLF. In nucleotides, the CDR3 is TGCAGTGCTAGAGAAGGACAGGGGCTTTTC.

The chain links TRBV5-1 to TRBJ2-5; unclear D gene. Deletions cut 3 bases from V and 0 bases from J, with 12 bases between. Germline CDR1 and CDR2: SGHRS and YFSETQ. The CDR3 is 15 residues long. The CDR3 is CASSSVADYQETQYF. CDR3 coding DNA: TGCGCCAGCAGCTCGGTGGCTGACTACCAAGAGACCCAGTACTTC.

This sequence joins TRBV27 and TRBJ1-2; D gene ambiguous. The V gene's germline CDR1 is MNHEY and CDR2 SMNVEV (reference sequence). Trimming took off 5 bases at V and 7 bases at J, with 17 bases between the two ends. This CDR3 has 14 amino acids. Written as DNA, the CDR3 is TGTGCCAGCAGTCCCGACGCCCGGTGGAGTGGCTACACCTTC. Translation gives CASSPDARWSGYTF.

The J gene is TRBJ1-1, the V gene TRBV7-3; 7 nucleotides align to TRBD1. The germline V gene has CDR1 SGHTA and CDR2 FQGTGA. After removal of 1 base from V and 4 bases from J, the junction contained 6 bases not matched to a gene. This CDR3 has 15 amino acids. The CDR3 coding sequence is TGTGCCAGCAGCTTAAATCAGGGGGTGGGCACTGAAGCTTTCTTT. Protein product: CASSLNQGVGTEAFF.

J is TRBJ2-5 and V is TRBV5-1; 11 bases fit TRBD2. Looked up from germline, CDR1 is SGHRS and CDR2 is YFSETQ. The CDR3 spans 15 residues. V was pared by 2 bases and J by 0 bases, with 0 bases of the junction left unmatched. DNA for the CDR3: TGCGCCAGCAGCTTACTAGCGGGGGACCAAGAGACCCAGTACTTC. Amino acids: CASSLLAGDQETQYF.

DNA for the CDR3: TGCGCCAGCACCCCAGGGTCCAACTATGGCTACACCTTC. Its protein is CASTPGSNYGYTF. This sequence joins TRBV5-1 and TRBJ1-2; D is possibly TRBD1 (5 bases). CDR3 size: 13 residues. Germline loops: CDR1 SGHRS, CDR2 YFSETQ. Trimming stripped 6 bases from V and 2 bases from J, with 11 bases between.

The chain carries TRBV28 and TRBJ2-1; TRBD1 is a possible D gene (5 bases). V was cut by 6 bases and J by 0 bases, with 15 bases left in between. Germline CDR1 MDHEN, CDR2 SYDVKM. The CDR3 runs 16 residues. The CDR3 region is CASSQLSGLSYNEQFF. The CDR3 DNA reads as TGTGCCAGCAGCCAACTTTCAGGGCTCTCCTACAATGAGCAGTTCTTC. The full variable domain, its missing parts supplied by reference TRBV28 and TRBJ2-1, is DVKVTQSSRYLVKRTGEKVFLECVQDMDHENMFWYRQDPGLGLRLIYFSYDVKMKEKGDIPEGYSVSREKKERFSLILESASTNQTSMYLCASSQLSGLSYNEQFFGPGTRLTVL.

This chain links TRBV7-2 with TRBJ2-5; TRBD2 matches at 15 bases. V lost 2 bases, J lost 5 bases, and 9 bases stayed unmatched. The CDR3 extends over 18 amino acids. The germline V gene encodes CDR1 SGHTA and CDR2 FQGNSA. The CDR3 reads CASSLNPGLAGGWETQYF. As DNA, the CDR3 is TGTGCCAGCAGCTTAAACCCGGGACTAGCGGGGGGCTGGGAGACCCAGTACTTC.